A single TCR beta chain is shown here with its context. What it binds is not known. This record belongs to a study of cytomegalovirus exposure and HLA in healthy donors. Regarding the study as a whole: Published work reported that the classifier diagnosed cytomegalovirus status with high specificity and sensitivity.

PCR primers comprised 60 Vbeta and 13 Jbeta primers. Using immunoSEQ multiplex PCR, the repertoire was profiled, and TCRdb retains in-frame clones only, with some absent. The sample carries about 120,000 clones, around 84% recorded once. The ends were cut back, 1 base at V and 6 bases at J, with 7 bases in the middle. Germline loops: CDR1 MNHEY, CDR2 SMNVEV (reference sequence). This CDR3 contains 13 residues. The TCR sequence derives from a woman aged 25-40 years in good health and CMV-seropositive. The chain carries TRBV27 and TRBJ2-1; D not certain. The sample taken for sequencing was PBMCs. The CDR3 DNA is TGTGCCAGCAGTTTATGGCTCCCCAATGAGCAGTTCTTC. This codes for CASSLWLPNEQFF.